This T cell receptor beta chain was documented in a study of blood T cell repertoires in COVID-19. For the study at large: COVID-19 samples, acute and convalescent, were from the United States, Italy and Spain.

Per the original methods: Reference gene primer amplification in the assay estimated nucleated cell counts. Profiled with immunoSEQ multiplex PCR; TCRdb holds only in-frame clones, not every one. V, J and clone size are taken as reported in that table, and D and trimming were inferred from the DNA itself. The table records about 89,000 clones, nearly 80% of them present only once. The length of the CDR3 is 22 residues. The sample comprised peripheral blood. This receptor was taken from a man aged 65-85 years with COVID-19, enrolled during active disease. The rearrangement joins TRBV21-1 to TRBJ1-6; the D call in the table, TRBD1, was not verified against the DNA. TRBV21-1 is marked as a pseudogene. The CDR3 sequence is CASSFNRGAPDSNDSYNSPLHF. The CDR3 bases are TGTGCCAGCAGCTTTAACCGAGGAGCTCCAGACAGCAACGACTCCTATAATTCACCCCTCCACTTT.